The TCR beta chain under discussion was sequenced for a study of blood T cell repertoires in COVID-19. Background on the study: Samples representing acute and convalescent COVID-19 were sourced from the United States, Italy and Spain. PBMCs, B-cell-depleted T cells, or T cells provided the cDNA or gDNA that made up the material.

Original methodology: Reference gene primer amplification in the assay estimated nucleated cell counts. Repertoires were generated with immunoSEQ multiplex PCR, while TCRdb's copy carries only in-frame clones and drops some. V, J and clone size are taken as reported in that table, and D and trimming were inferred from the DNA itself. The table records about 140,000 clones, around three quarters of them present only once. The ends were cut back, 0 bases at V and 2 bases at J, with 11 bases in the middle. There are 15 residues in the CDR3. Looked up from germline, CDR1 is MNHEY and CDR2 is SMNVEV (reference sequence). This clone has just one count.

The V call is TRBV27, the J call TRBJ2-7, with no clear D. The specimen was peripheral blood. This receptor was obtained from a man at least 80 years old with acute or convalescent COVID-19. Here the CDR3 DNA reads TGTGCCAGCAGTTTATCCCGGCAGGCTGCCTACGAGCAGTACTTC. It specifies CASSLSRQAAYEQYF.